This T cell receptor (beta chain) originates from a study of control samples from healthy donors and cancer patients. Trimming pared 6 bases from V and 2 bases from J, leaving 13 bases between. Germline lookup yields CDR1 MNHEY and CDR2 SVGAGI. CDR3 length equals 15 residues. Only in-frame clones appear in the TCRdb table, and some are missing; sequencing was by immunoSEQ multiplex PCR. Found here are 70,000 or so clones, roughly 86% of them singletons; the top ten hold roughly a fifth. This TCR came from a man aged 55-75 years with lung cancer. Source material: PBMCs. The rearrangement uses TRBV6-5 and TRBJ2-2; D perhaps matches TRBD1 (5 bases). Written as DNA, the CDR3 is TGTGCCAGCAGCCCGACAGAAATAAACACCGGGGAGCTGTTTTTT. This translates into CASSPTEINTGELFF.